Presented here are 25 T cell receptor beta chains from one specimen sequenced in a study of blood T cell repertoires in COVID-19. Measured with immunoSEQ multiplex PCR; TCRdb has only the in-frame clones, and not every one. This sample yields some 120,000 clones, of which about 85% are seen a single time; over 1.2% belongs to the top ten. Material: peripheral blood. These receptors all stem from a man in his forties with acute or convalescent COVID-19.

V is TRBV5-1 and J is TRBJ1-1; TRBD1 matches at 7 bases. After removal of 4 bases from V and 6 bases from J, the junction contained 12 bases not matched to a gene. Germline lookup yields CDR1 SGHRS and CDR2 YFSETQ. The CDR3 runs to 15 residues. CDR3 sequence reads: CASSLTTGVNAEAFF. The DNA of the CDR3 is TGCGCCAGCAGCCTAACTACAGGGGTGAATGCTGAAGCTTTCTTT.

The chain recombines TRBV18 with TRBJ1-1; D is uncertain. Trimming pared 3 bases from V and 0 bases from J, leaving 5 bases between. CDR1 is KGHSH and CDR2 is LQKENI in the germline V gene. The CDR3 spans 13 residues. The CDR3 DNA follows: TGTGCCAGCTCACCCTCCGTGAACACTGAAGCTTTCTTT. Amino acids: CASSPSVNTEAFF.

This clone was recorded a few times. The rearrangement joins TRBV2 to TRBJ2-7; a possible D gene is TRBD1 (5 bases). The CDR3 spans 13 residues. V lost 6 bases and J 7 bases, leaving 16 bases between the germline ends. Germline V lookup: CDR1 SNHLY, CDR2 FYNNEI. The CDR3 protein is CASRAQGVREQYF. DNA for the CDR3: TGTGCCAGCAGAGCACAAGGGGTAAGGGAGCAGTACTTC.

This chain uses TRBV6-5 with TRBJ2-7, with TRBD1 identical over 12 bases. Looked up from germline, CDR1 is MNHEY and CDR2 is SVGAGI. Trimming took 6 bases from V and 4 from J; bases not matched to a gene: 4. CDR3 size: 14 residues. This chain's CDR3 is CASRPGQGAYEQYF. In DNA form, the CDR3 reads TGTGCCAGCAGGCCGGGACAGGGGGCTTACGAGCAGTACTTC.

The chain combines TRBV25-1 with TRBJ1-1; D uncertain. CDR3 size: 13 residues. Trimming cost V 5 bases and J 0 bases, with 7 bases left between them. In germline, CDR1 is MGHDK, CDR2 SYGVNS. CDR3 nucleotides: TGTGCCAGCAGTAGAGAGGTGAACACTGAAGCTTTCTTT. Protein sequence: CASSREVNTEAFF.

This chain connects TRBV18 to TRBJ2-5, with 9 bases that match TRBD1. The trim removed 2 bases at V and 5 bases at J, leaving 9 bases unmatched. The length of the CDR3 is 16 residues. CDR1 KGHSH and CDR2 LQKENI come from the germline V gene. Here the CDR3 reads CASSPKNRGREETQYF. CDR3 in DNA: TGTGCCAGCTCACCAAAAAACAGGGGGCGAGAGGAGACCCAGTACTTC.

The chain couples TRBV30 to TRBJ2-3, with D possibly matching TRBD1 (5 bases). Germline CDR1 is GTSNPN and CDR2 is SVGIG (reference sequence). Deletions cut 0 bases from V and 4 bases from J, with 8 bases between. The CDR3 contains 13 residues. CDR3 in DNA: TGTGCCTGGAGTGTCAAGGGGCCAGATACGCAGTATTTT. Its translation is CAWSVKGPDTQYF.

The chain combines TRBV4-1 with TRBJ2-1; TRBD1 agrees at 8 bases. After removal of 3 bases from V and 0 bases from J, the junction contained 4 bases not matched to a gene. CDR3 size: 16 residues. CDR1 and CDR2 (germline): MGHRA, YSYEKL. The DNA for the CDR3 is TGCGCCAGCAGCCAGAGGGACAGGAGCTCCTACAATGAGCAGTTCTTC. Its protein product is CASSQRDRSSYNEQFF.

Regarding this clone: The same CDR3 is also encoded by other DNA sequences in this sample. Written as DNA, the CDR3 is TGTGCCAGCTCGAAAGGACAGGGGAACACTGAAGCTTTCTTT. It translates to CASSKGQGNTEAFF. The V call is TRBV18, the J call TRBJ1-1, with 8 bases fitting TRBD1. V trimming: 6 bases; J trimming: 1 base; junction bases outside the gene matches: 4. This CDR3 is built from 14 residues. The germline CDR1 and CDR2 sequences are KGHSH and LQKENI.

In DNA, the CDR3 is TGTGCCAGCAGATCGGGGGGGCGTACCGGGGAGCTGTTTTTT. Translation gives CASRSGGRTGELFF. The rearrangement links TRBV7-2 to TRBJ2-2; 8 bases are shared with TRBD2. Unmatched junction bases numbered 5, after V lost 6 bases and J lost 5 bases. Germline values: CDR1 SGHTA, CDR2 FQGNSA. The CDR3 extends over 14 amino acids. Combining the CDR3 with reference TRBV7-2 and TRBJ2-2 gives the whole variable domain GAGVSQSPSNKVTEKGKDVELRCDPISGHTALYWYRQSLGQGLEFLIYFQGNSAPDKSGLPSDRFSAERTGGSVSTLTIQRTQQEDSAVYLCASRSGGRTGELFFGEGSRLTVL.

The chain has TRBV4-1 and TRBJ2-1, with 8 nucleotides matching TRBD1. CDR3 size: 14 residues. Per germline, CDR1 MGHRA and CDR2 YSYEKL. Trimming cost V 2 bases and J 9 bases; bases outside gene matches: 6. CDR3 in DNA: TGCGCCAGCAGCCAACCCCAAACAGGGGGTGAGCAGTTCTTC. Translation: CASSQPQTGGEQFF.

The CDR3 sequence is CASSQATEPQHF. CDR3 coding DNA: TGTGCCAGCAGCCAGGCTACAGAGCCCCAGCATTTT. The chain links TRBV3-1 (or the pseudogene TRBV3-2) to TRBJ1-5; D unclear. Germline V gives CDR1 LGHDT, CDR2 YNNKEL (reference sequence). This CDR3 comprises 12 residues. Trimming stripped 3 bases from V and 8 bases from J, with 8 bases between.

The chain joins TRBV9 to TRBJ2-5, with 7 bases aligning to TRBD2. V shed 4 bases and J 8 bases; nucleotides not matched to a gene: 11. Germline V gene lookup returns CDR1 SGDLS and CDR2 YYNGEE. The CDR3 runs 14 residues. DNA for the CDR3: TGTGCCAGCAGCCTAGACCCGGGAGGAGAAACCCAGTACTTC. Its protein is CASSLDPGGETQYF.

This clone was counted only a few times. The chain is built from TRBV10-1 and TRBJ2-7; TRBD2 might be the D (6 bases). Germline V gene data show CDR1 as WNHNN and CDR2 as SYGVQD (reference sequence). CDR3 size: 13 residues. Trimming left V 3 bases short and J 5 bases short, with 11 bases between. In DNA form, the CDR3 reads TGCGCCAGCAGTGATGGAGGGCGCGACGAGCAGTACTTC. It codes for CASSDGGRDEQYF.

This clone was found once. This rearrangement joins TRBV9 to TRBJ1-1, with 7 nucleotides matching TRBD1. The germline V gene has CDR1 SGDLS and CDR2 YYNGEE. The CDR3 extends over 17 amino acids. With V trimmed by 4 bases and J by 0 bases, 12 bases remained unmatched. CDR3 amino acids: CASSQGGAGGLNTEAFF. In DNA form, the CDR3 reads TGTGCCAGCAGCCAGGGGGGTGCAGGTGGTTTGAACACTGAAGCTTTCTTT.

The J gene is TRBJ2-1, the V gene TRBV2; 9 positions agree with TRBD2. Germline V gives CDR1 SNHLY, CDR2 FYNNEI. V lost 4 bases to trimming and J lost 4 bases; unmatched junction nucleotides: 5. CDR3 size: 15 residues. The CDR3, as DNA: TGTGCCAGCAGTGTCCCCCTAGCGGGATACAATGAGCAGTTCTTC. This codes for CASSVPLAGYNEQFF.

J is TRBJ2-7 and V is TRBV6-5; 7 bases agree with TRBD2. Trimming at V came to 5 bases and at J to 3 bases, leaving 4 bases not matched to a gene. Germline V gives CDR1 MNHEY, CDR2 SVGAGI. The CDR3 sequence is 13 residues long. The CDR3 coding sequence is TGTGCCAGCAGTAGGCGGGGGTACTACGAGCAGTACTTC. Protein: CASSRRGYYEQYF.

This clone was counted between two and nine times. The rearrangement links TRBV7-2 to TRBJ2-7; 9 bases fit TRBD1. The CDR3 consists of 16 residues. The V and J ends lost 5 bases and 2 bases, in that order; junction bases with no gene match: 10. Per germline, CDR1 SGHTA and CDR2 FQGNSA. CDR3: CASSPEFWTGAYEQYF. The CDR3 bases are TGTGCCAGCAGCCCAGAATTCTGGACAGGGGCCTACGAGCAGTACTTC.

The V call is TRBV10-1, the J call TRBJ1-1; 8 bases are a match to TRBD1. The junction had 2 bases not matched to a gene; V was cut back by 5 bases and J by 0 bases. The CDR3 sequence is 14 residues long. Germline lookup yields CDR1 WNHNN and CDR2 SYGVQD (reference sequence). This CDR3 reads CASSKDRVNTEAFF. CDR3 DNA: TGCGCCAGCAGTAAGGACAGGGTGAACACTGAAGCTTTCTTT.

V is TRBV2 and J is TRBJ2-5, with D unclear. CDR1 SNHLY and CDR2 FYNNEI come from the germline V gene. This CDR3 is 11 amino acids long. The ends were cut back, 6 bases at V and 12 bases at J, with 14 bases in the middle. CDR3 sequence (DNA): TGTGCCAGCAGGGATTGGGCTGCCAAGTACTTC. Encoded protein: CASRDWAAKYF. Full variable domain (outside the CDR3, taken from reference TRBV2 and TRBJ2-5): EPEVTQTPSHQVTQMGQEVILRCVPISNHLYFYWYRQILGQKVEFLVSFYNNEISEKSEIFDDQFSVERPDGSNFTLKIRSTKLEDSAMYFCASRDWAAKYFGPGTRLLVL.

V is TRBV6-6 and J is TRBJ2-1; no definite D call. The ends were cut back, 9 bases at V and 4 bases at J, with 10 bases in the middle. This CDR3 region has 12 residues. Germline CDR1 is MNHNY and CDR2 is SVGAGI (reference sequence). The CDR3 is CASQSVYNEQFF. CDR3 nucleotides: TGTGCCAGTCAAAGCGTGTACAATGAGCAGTTCTTC.

The J gene is TRBJ1-2, the V gene TRBV6-2 or TRBV6-3; 8 bases agree with TRBD1. Germline V gene data show CDR1 as MNHEY and CDR2 as SVGEGT. The CDR3 is 14 residues long. V lost 5 bases and J lost 5; bases outside the gene matches: 7. The CDR3 protein is CASSLGQGLYGYTF. The CDR3 DNA follows: TGTGCCAGCAGTCTCGGACAGGGATTGTATGGCTACACCTTC.

The rearrangement links TRBV10-2 to TRBJ1-3; a weak D match, TRBD1 (5 bases). The CDR3 totals 14 residues. Germline values: CDR1 WSHSY, CDR2 SAAADI. Between the trimmed V and J ends, which lost 3 bases and 5 bases, there was a span of 11 bases. CDR3 DNA: TGCGCCAGCAGTGATGTCAGGGAAAGAAACACCATATATTTT. Amino acids: CASSDVRERNTIYF.

This clone was counted a single time. This sequence joins TRBV15 and TRBJ2-3; no clear D. CDR3 length: 15 amino acids. The V end was cut by 4 bases, the J end by 3 bases, with 14 bases between. Germline V gene sequence: CDR1 LNHNV, CDR2 YYDKDF (reference sequence). This chain's CDR3 is CATSTKRTGTDTQYF. The DNA of the CDR3 is TGTGCCACCAGCACCAAGAGAACCGGGACAGATACGCAGTATTTT.

In this sample, this clone turned up once. The rearrangement links TRBV7-3 to TRBJ1-5; 8 positions agree with TRBD1. Germline CDR1 reads SGHTA; CDR2 reads FQGTGA. This CDR3 has 17 residues. V shed 7 bases and J 8 bases; nucleotides not matched to a gene: 19. CDR3 in DNA: TGTGCCAGCACCAAAAAGGGGGCGGCAGGGGGCAGGGAGCCCCAGCATTTT. Its protein product is CASTKKGAAGGREPQHF.